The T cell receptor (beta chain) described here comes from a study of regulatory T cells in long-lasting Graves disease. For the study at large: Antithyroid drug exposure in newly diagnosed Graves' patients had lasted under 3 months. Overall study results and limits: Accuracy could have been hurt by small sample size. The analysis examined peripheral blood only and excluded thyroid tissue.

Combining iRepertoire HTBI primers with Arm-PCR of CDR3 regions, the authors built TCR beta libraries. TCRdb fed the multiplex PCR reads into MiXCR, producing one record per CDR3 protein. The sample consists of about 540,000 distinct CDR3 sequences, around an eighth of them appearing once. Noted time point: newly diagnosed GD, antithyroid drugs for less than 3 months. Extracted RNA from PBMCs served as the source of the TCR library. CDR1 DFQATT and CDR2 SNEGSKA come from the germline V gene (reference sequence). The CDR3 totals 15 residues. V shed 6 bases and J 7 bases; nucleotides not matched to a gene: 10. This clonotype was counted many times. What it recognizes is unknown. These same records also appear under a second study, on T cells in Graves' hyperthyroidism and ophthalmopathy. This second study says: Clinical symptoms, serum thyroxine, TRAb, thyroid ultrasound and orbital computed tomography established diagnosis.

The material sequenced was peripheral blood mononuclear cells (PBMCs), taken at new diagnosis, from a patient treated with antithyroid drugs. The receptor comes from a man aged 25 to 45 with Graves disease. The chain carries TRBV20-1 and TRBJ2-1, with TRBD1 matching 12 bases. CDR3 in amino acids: CSANSRDRGQNEQFF. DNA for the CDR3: TGCAGTGCAAACTCCAGGGACAGGGGGCAAAATGAGCAGTTCTTC.